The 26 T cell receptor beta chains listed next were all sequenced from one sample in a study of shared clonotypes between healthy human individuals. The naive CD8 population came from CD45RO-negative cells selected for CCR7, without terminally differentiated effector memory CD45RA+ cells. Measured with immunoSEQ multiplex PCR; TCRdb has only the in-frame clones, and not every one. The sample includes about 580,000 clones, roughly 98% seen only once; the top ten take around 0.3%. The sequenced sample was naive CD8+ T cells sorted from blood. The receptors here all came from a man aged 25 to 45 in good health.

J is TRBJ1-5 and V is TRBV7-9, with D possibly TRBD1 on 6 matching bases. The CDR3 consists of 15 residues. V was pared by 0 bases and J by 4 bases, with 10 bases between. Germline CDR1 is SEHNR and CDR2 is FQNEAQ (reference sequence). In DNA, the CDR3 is TGTGCCAGCAGCTTAGCTGGACAGACAAATCAGCCCCAGCATTTT. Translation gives CASSLAGQTNQPQHF.

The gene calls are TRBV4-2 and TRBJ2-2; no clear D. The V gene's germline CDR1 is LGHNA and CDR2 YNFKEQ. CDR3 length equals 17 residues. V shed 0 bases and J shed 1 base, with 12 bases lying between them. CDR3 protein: CASSQDFRSMNTGELFF. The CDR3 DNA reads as TGTGCCAGCAGCCAAGATTTCAGAAGTATGAACACCGGGGAGCTGTTTTTT.

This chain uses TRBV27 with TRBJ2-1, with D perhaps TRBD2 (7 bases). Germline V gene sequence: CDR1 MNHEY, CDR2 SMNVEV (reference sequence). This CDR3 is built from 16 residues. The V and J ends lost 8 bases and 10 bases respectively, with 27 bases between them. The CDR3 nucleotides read TGTGCCAGCGGTCCCCTCGGGGGGCAGGGACGGGGCGAGCAGTTCTTC. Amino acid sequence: CASGPLGGQGRGEQFF.

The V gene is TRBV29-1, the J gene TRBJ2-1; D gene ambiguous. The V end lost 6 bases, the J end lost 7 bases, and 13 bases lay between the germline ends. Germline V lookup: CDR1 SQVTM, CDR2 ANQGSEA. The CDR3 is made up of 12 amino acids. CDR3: CSVRRVGNEQFF. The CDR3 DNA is TGCAGCGTCCGTCGGGTGGGGAATGAGCAGTTCTTC.

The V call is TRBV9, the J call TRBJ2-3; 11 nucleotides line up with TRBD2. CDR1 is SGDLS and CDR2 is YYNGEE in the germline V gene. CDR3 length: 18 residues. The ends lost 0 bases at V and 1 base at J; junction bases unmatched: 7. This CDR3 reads CASSVGITSGSGTDTQYF. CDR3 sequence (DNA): TGTGCCAGCAGCGTAGGTATTACTAGCGGGAGTGGCACAGATACGCAGTATTTT.

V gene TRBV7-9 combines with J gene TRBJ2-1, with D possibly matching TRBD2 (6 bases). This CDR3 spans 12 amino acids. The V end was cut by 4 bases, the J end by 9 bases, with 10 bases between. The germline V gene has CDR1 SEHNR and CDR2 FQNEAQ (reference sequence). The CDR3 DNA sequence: TGTGCCAGCAGCTCAGGGACTCGTGAGCAGTTCTTC. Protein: CASSSGTREQFF.

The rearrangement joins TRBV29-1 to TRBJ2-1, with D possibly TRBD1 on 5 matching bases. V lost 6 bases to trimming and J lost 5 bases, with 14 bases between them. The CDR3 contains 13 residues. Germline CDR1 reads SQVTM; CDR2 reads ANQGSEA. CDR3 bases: TGCAGCGTCGGACACCGGTATAACAATGAGCAGTTCTTC. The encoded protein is CSVGHRYNNEQFF.

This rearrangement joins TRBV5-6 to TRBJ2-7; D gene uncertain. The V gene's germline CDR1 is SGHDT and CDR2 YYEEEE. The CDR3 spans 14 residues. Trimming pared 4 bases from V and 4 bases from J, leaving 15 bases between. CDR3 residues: CASSPARLLYEQYF. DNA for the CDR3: TGTGCCAGCAGCCCGGCTAGGTTGTTATACGAGCAGTACTTC.

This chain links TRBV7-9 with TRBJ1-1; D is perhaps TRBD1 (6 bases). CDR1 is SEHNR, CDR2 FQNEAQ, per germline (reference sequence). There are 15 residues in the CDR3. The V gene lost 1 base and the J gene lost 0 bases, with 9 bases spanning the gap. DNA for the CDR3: TGTGCCAGCAGCTTAGTACAGGGTATGAACACTGAAGCTTTCTTT. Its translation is CASSLVQGMNTEAFF.

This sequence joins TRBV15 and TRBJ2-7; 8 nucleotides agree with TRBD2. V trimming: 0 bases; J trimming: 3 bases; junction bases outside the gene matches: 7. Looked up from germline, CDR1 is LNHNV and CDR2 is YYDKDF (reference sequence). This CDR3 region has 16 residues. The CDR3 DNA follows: TGTGCCACCAGCAGAGATGGAATAGCGGGATTCTACGAGCAGTACTTC. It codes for CATSRDGIAGFYEQYF.

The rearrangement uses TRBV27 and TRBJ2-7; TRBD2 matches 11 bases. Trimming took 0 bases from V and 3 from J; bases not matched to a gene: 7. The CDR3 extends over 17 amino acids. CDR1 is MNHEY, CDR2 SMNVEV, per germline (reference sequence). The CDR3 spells CASSLSSRGLAGYEQYF. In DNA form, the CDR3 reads TGTGCCAGCAGTTTATCGTCCCGTGGACTAGCGGGCTACGAGCAGTACTTC.

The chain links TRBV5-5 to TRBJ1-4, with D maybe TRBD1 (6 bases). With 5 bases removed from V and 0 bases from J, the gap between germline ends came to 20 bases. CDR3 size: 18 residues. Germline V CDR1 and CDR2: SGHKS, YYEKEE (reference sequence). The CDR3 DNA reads TGTGCCAGCAGTTCGCAGGGGCGCATAGAGGCAACTAATGAAAAACTGTTTTTT. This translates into CASSSQGRIEATNEKLFF.

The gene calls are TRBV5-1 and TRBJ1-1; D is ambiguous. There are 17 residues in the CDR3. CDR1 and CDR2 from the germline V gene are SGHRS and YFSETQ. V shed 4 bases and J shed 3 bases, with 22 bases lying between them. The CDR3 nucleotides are TGCGCCAGCAGCAGGGCAGGCCGGGAATTCGCTTACACTGAAGCTTTCTTT. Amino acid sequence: CASSRAGREFAYTEAFF.

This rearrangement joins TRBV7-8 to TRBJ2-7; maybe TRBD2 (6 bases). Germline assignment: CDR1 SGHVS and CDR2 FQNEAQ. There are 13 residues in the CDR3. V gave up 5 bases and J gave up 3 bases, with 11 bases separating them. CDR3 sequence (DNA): TGTGCCAGCAGCCTCGGGACTCTCTACGAGCAGTACTTC. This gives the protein CASSLGTLYEQYF.

CDR3 loop: CSVEDFDGLDNEQFF. The CDR3 DNA is TGCAGCGTTGAAGATTTCGACGGACTAGACAATGAGCAGTTCTTC. The V gene is TRBV29-1, the J gene TRBJ2-1; 7 nucleotides agree with TRBD2. CDR1 is SQVTM and CDR2 is ANQGSEA in the germline V gene. Trimming cost V 0 bases and J 5 bases; bases outside gene matches: 7. This CDR3 has 15 amino acids.

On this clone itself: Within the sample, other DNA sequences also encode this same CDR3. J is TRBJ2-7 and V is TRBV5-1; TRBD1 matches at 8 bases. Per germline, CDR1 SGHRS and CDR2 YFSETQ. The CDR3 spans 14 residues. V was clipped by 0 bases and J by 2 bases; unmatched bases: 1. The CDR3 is CASSLDRGTYEQYF. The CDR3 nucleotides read TGCGCCAGCAGCTTGGACAGGGGGACCTACGAGCAGTACTTC.

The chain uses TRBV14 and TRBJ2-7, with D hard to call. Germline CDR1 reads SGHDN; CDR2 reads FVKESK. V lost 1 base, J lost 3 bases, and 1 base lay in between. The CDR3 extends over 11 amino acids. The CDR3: CASSQVYEQYF. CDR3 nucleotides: TGTGCCAGCAGCCAAGTCTACGAGCAGTACTTC.

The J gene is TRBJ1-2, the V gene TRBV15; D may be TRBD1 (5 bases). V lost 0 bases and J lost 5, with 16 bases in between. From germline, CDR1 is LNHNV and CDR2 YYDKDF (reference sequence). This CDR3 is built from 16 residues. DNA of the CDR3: TGTGCCACCAGCAGAGATGGGGGTTCACGCGGATATGGCTACACCTTC. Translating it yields CATSRDGGSRGYGYTF.

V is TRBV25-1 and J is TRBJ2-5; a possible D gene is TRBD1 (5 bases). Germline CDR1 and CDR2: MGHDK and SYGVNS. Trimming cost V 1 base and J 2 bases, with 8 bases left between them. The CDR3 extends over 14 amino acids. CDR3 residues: CASSEFGAQETQYF. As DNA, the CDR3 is TGTGCCAGCAGTGAATTTGGGGCGCAAGAGACCCAGTACTTC.

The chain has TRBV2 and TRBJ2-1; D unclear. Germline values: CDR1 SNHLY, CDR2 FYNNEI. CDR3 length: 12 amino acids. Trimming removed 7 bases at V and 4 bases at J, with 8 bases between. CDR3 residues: CASISAYNEQFF. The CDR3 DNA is TGTGCCAGCATCTCTGCGTACAATGAGCAGTTCTTC.

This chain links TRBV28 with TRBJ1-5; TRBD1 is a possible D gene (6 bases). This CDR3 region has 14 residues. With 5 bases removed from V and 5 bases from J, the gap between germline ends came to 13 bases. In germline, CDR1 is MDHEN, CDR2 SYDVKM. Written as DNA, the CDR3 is TGTGCCAGCAGTACAGGGACCCTTTATCAGCCCCAGCATTTT. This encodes CASSTGTLYQPQHF. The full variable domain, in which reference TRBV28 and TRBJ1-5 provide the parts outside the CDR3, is DVKVTQSSRYLVKRTGEKVFLECVQDMDHENMFWYRQDPGLGLRLIYFSYDVKMKEKGDIPEGYSVSREKKERFSLILESASTNQTSMYLCASSTGTLYQPQHFGDGTRLSIL.

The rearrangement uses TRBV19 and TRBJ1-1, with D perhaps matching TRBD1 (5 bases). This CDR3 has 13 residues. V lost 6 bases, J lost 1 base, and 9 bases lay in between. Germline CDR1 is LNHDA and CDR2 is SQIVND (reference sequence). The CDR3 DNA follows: TGTGCCAGTAGGATGACAGAGAACACTGAAGCTTTCTTT. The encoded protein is CASRMTENTEAFF.

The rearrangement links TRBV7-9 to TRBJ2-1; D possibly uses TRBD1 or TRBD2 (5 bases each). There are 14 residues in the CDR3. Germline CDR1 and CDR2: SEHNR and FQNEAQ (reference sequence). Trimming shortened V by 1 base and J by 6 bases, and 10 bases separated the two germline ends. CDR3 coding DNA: TGTGCCAGCAGCTTAGGTGGGGCGGGCAATGAGCAGTTCTTC. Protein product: CASSLGGAGNEQFF.

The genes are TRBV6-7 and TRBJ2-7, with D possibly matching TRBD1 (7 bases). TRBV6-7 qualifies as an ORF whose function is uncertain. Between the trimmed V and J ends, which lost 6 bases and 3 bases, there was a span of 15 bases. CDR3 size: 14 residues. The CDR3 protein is CASRTQGRHYEQYF. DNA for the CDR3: TGTGCCAGCAGAACACAGGGGAGGCACTACGAGCAGTACTTC.

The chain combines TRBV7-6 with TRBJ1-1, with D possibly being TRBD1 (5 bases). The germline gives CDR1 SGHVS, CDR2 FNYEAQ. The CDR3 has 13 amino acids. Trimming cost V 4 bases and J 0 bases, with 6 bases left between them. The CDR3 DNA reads TGTGCCAGCAGCTCAGGGCTGAACACTGAAGCTTTCTTT. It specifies CASSSGLNTEAFF.

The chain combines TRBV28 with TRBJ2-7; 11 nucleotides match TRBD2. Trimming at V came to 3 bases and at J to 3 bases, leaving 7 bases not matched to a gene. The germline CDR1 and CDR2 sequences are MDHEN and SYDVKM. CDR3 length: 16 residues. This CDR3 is CASSFATSGSRYEQYF. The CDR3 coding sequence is TGTGCCAGCAGTTTCGCCACTAGCGGGAGTCGCTACGAGCAGTACTTC. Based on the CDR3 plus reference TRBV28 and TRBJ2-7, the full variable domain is DVKVTQSSRYLVKRTGEKVFLECVQDMDHENMFWYRQDPGLGLRLIYFSYDVKMKEKGDIPEGYSVSREKKERFSLILESASTNQTSMYLCASSFATSGSRYEQYFGPGTRLTVT.